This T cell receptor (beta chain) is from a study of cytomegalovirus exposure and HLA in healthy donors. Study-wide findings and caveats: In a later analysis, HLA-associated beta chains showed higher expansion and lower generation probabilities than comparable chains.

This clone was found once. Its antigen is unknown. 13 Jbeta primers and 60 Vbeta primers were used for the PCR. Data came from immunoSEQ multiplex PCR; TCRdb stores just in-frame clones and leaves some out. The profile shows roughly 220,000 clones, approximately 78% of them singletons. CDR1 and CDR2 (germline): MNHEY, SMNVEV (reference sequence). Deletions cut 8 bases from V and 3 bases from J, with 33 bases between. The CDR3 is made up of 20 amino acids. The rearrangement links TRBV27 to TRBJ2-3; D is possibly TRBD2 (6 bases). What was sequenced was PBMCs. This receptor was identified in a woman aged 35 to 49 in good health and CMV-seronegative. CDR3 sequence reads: CASRKPVNSISGERTDTQYF. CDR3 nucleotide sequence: TGTGCCAGCCGAAAACCAGTGAATTCGATATCGGGGGAGAGGACAGATACGCAGTATTTT.